This entry describes one T cell receptor (beta chain). This clone was recorded once. No cognate antigen has been identified for it. No per-base quality is available; no much larger clone lies one base away. From alopecia areata patients, peripheral blood was collected along with lesional scalp punch biopsies. PBMCs were separated by density centrifugation and stained for CD3, CD4 and CD8, after which CD4+ and CD8+ T cells were sorted on a FACSAria. This entry belongs to a study of CD8+ T cells in alopecia areata (dated by TCRdb to between 2018 and 2020). Background for the entire study: The treated patients took part in an open-label pilot trial in which moderate-to-severe alopecia areata was treated with oral tofacitinib at 5 to 10 mg twice daily. RNA was extracted with the PAXgene miRNA kit for fixed scalp, the miRNeasy kit for PBMCs, and the RNeasy kit for mouse skin. In both human patients and the C3H/HeJ mouse model, the study applied high-throughput TCRbeta sequencing to look at T cell clonal expansion in alopecia areata. Tofacitinib was administered for 6 to 18 months, and 6 months of follow-up off drug were then conducted to assess delayed response and recurrence. Biopsies were taken from tofacitinib-treated patients at baseline and again at 4 and 24 weeks into treatment, and several of those patients also had a later scalp biopsy. Clonality in the scalp was compared among normal scalp (n=4), patchy alopecia areata scalp (n=8), and alopecia totalis/universalis scalp (n=8). On the human side, TCRbeta sequencing was run on scalp tissue and on sorted CD4+ and CD8+ peripheral blood T cells from healthy controls and from alopecia areata patients with either patchy or totalis/universalis disease. TCRbeta CDR3 regions were amplified by immunoSEQ multiplex PCR with 35 Vbeta forward and 13 Jbeta reverse primers. The study at large found these results: Shared TCR sequences between patients were less evident than in mice, which may be partly attributable to HLA diversity in the patient population. Unlike mouse skin, where gammadelta T cells dominate, normal human skin contains resident alphabeta T cells that get sequenced too, which complicates analysis of the scalp TCR repertoire. Compared with normal scalp, lesional scalp, particularly in alopecia totalis/universalis, had higher clonality and more expanded CD8+ clones, which suggests antigenic drive.

Library preparation was by the immunoSEQ multiplex PCR assay. For TCR sequencing, RNA was extracted from every sample and reverse transcribed into cDNA to serve as template. SuperScript III was used to make first-strand cDNA, primed with a 2:1 mix of oligo-dT and random hexamers. A synthetic immune receptor repertoire was used to gauge amplification bias, and whatever bias remained was removed computationally. On the study's bioinformatics: After raw reads were preprocessed to remove errors, the CDR3 was defined following IMGT conventions as running from the conserved cysteine to phenylalanine. To get clonality, Shannon entropy was normalized by log2 of the number of productive unique TCRs and the result was subtracted from 1. Whether each scalp clone was CD4 or CD8 was inferred by checking scalp TCRbeta sequences against the CD4 and CD8 repertoires from sorted blood. TCRdb took over this immuneACCESS table, retaining in-frame rearrangements with V and J assigned. Such tables are incomplete; in checked studies, under half of the missing clones stem from an unresolved V gene, and the remainder is unexplained. V and J calls and clone size are those listed in that table; D and trimming were worked out from the DNA. Across this sample there are fewer than 150,000 clones, with roughly two fifths seen only once. The ten largest make up 3.1% of the sample.

Trimming removed 0 bases from V and 6 bases from J; the gene matches leave 7 bases unexplained. The CDR3, cysteine through phenylalanine, is 16 amino acids long. Here the CDR3 DNA is all that survives: 48 bases in frame from base 1. Via the germline V gene, CDR1 is SGHRS and CDR2 YFSETQ. The sample consisted of CD4+ T cells sorted from blood. The V and J segments used are TRBV5-1 and TRBJ2-7, with 12 central nucleotides matching TRBD2. This TCR was recovered from a human donor with alopecia areata. The CDR3: CASSLGASTSGSEQYF. The bases read TGCGCCAGCAGCTTGGGGGCGTCGACTAGCGGGAGCGAGCAGTACTTC.